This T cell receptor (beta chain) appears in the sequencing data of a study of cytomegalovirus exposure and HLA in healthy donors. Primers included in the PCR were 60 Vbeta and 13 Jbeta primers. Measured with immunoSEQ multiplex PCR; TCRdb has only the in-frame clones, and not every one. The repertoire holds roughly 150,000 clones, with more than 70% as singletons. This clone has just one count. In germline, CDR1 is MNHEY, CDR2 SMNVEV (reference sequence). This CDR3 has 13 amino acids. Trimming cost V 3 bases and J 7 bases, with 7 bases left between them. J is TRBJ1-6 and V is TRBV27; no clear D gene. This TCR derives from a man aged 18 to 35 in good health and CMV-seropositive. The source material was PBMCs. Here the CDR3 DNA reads TGTGCCAGCAGTTTGGGAGGAAATTCACCCCTCCACTTT. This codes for CASSLGGNSPLHF.